The clone carrying this T cell receptor (beta chain) was detected many times. Its antigen is as yet unknown. This record comes from a study of T cells after yellow fever vaccination. On the study more broadly: Preparation used SMART-Seq v4 Ultra Low Input for the low-cell-number fractions.

Study observations and caveats: Subsequent booster samples again held most clones from primary vaccination (around 96% CD4, about 90% CD8).

Generation of TCR cDNA used 5'RACE template switching (which added a universal primer site and UMIs). Via MiXCR, TCRdb re-called the 5' RACE reads, giving one row per CDR3 protein. The sample contains about 310,000 distinct CDR3 sequences, roughly 3.5% of which appear only once. With 4 bases removed from V and 3 bases from J, the gap between germline ends came to 15 bases. The CDR3 totals 16 residues. Germline V gene lookup returns CDR1 LGHNT and CDR2 FRNRAP. Sample: PBMCs, taken on the day of the yellow fever booster vaccination. The chain links TRBV12-5 to TRBJ2-2; D perhaps matches TRBD2 (6 bases). This receptor was taken from a man aged 18-30 years who received the YFV17D yellow fever vaccine. The CDR3 reads CASGWTSGRDTGELFF. The CDR3 coding sequence is TGTGCTAGTGGTTGGACCTCCGGGAGAGACACCGGGGAGCTGTTTTTT.